This T cell receptor (beta chain) is drawn from a study of T cell responses to AZD1222 COVID-19 vaccine. Study outcomes and limitations: Spike as a whole was targeted by vaccine-associated CD4 TCRs, dominant at 160-218 and 743-854. Within unmutated variant regions lay the reported targets of nearly half of spike-specific TCRs. Baseline antibody screening turned up just six or seven seropositive AZD1222 recipients.

The assay was immunoSEQ multiplex PCR, and TCRdb's table has in-frame clones only and misses some. The sample contains 85,000 or so clones, around 90% of which appear only once. Trimming cost V 1 base and J 2 bases, with 5 bases left between them. The CDR3 runs to 13 residues. Germline V gives CDR1 MGHRA, CDR2 YSYEKL. This clone was observed once. Its specificity is unknown. The rearrangement links TRBV4-1 to TRBJ1-2; maybe TRBD1 (5 bases). The material sequenced was peripheral blood, taken 28 days after the second AZD1222 dose. The TCR originated in an adult who received the AZD1222 COVID-19 vaccine. The CDR3 nucleotides are TGCGCCAGCAGCCAAGGACAGAACTATGGCTACACCTTC. Translating it yields CASSQGQNYGYTF.